The 22 T cell receptor beta chains below come from one sample, sequenced in a study of T cells in Graves' hyperthyroidism and ophthalmopathy. The investigators amplified TCR beta CDR3 regions from RNA transcripts. RT-PCR in the first round (using the HTBI primer set) targeted the TCR CDR3. TCRdb re-called the multiplex PCR reads through MiXCR, storing one row per CDR3 protein. The sample lists 560,000 or so distinct CDR3 sequences; roughly 50% were seen once. The sample taken for sequencing was peripheral blood or thyroid tissue (not recorded which). The receptors were sampled from a woman aged 18-29 years with Graves' hyperthyroidism.

This clonotype was observed a few times. The V gene is TRBV7-9, the J gene TRBJ1-2; D is possibly TRBD1 (6 bases). V was clipped by 5 bases and J by 4 bases, with 14 bases between them. This CDR3 spans 14 amino acids. Germline values: CDR1 SEHNR, CDR2 FQNEAQ (reference sequence). In DNA form, the CDR3 reads TGTGCCAGCAGCCTCGAGGACAGTGTCTATGGCTACACCTTC. The encoded protein is CASSLEDSVYGYTF.

This clonotype was detected ten times or more. This chain connects TRBV5-1 to TRBJ1-4, with 11 positions matching TRBD1. V was clipped by 3 bases and J by 3 bases; unmatched bases: 1. The CDR3 has 15 amino acids. Germline values: CDR1 SGHRS, CDR2 YFSETQ. The CDR3 nucleotides are TGCGCCAGCAGCTGGGGACAGGGGGCTAATGAAAAACTGTTTTTT. Amino acids: CASSWGQGANEKLFF.

The chain couples TRBV10-3 to TRBJ2-7, with D possibly matching TRBD2 (7 bases). Trimming stripped 6 bases from V and 6 bases from J, with 21 bases between. The CDR3 totals 15 residues. Germline CDR1 and CDR2: ENHRY and SYGVKD. The CDR3 nucleotides are TGTGCCATCAGCGGGGAGGGAGGACAGCCCCTCGAGCAGTACTTC. Translation gives CAISGEGGQPLEQYF.

The chain employs TRBV20-1 and TRBJ1-1; 8 bases map to TRBD1. V shed 5 bases, J shed 4 bases, and the junction held 3 bases outside the gene matches. There are 12 residues in the CDR3. Germline CDR1 reads DFQATT; CDR2 reads SNEGSKA (reference sequence). Here the CDR3 reads CSAPTGVTEAFF. CDR3 bases: TGCAGTGCTCCGACAGGGGTCACTGAAGCTTTCTTT.

This clonotype was seen a few times. The chain joins TRBV12-3 or TRBV12-4 to TRBJ1-4, with a possible D match to TRBD1 (5 bases). This CDR3 contains 14 residues. The germline V and J ends were trimmed by 6 bases and 10 bases, with 18 bases remaining between them. In nucleotides, the CDR3 is TGTGCCAGCAGCCGGGGCAGTCTTGCCGGAAAACTGTTTTTT. The encoded protein is CASSRGSLAGKLFF.

The gene calls are TRBV20-1 and TRBJ1-1; D is unresolved. The CDR3 is 11 amino acids. V shed 7 bases and J shed 4 bases, with 10 bases lying between them. Per germline, CDR1 DFQATT and CDR2 SNEGSKA (reference sequence). CDR3 sequence reads: CSERARTEAFF. The CDR3, as DNA: TGCAGTGAAAGGGCACGCACTGAAGCTTTCTTT.

The CDR3 DNA sequence: TGTGCCAGCAGCTTAGATACAGGGGGCCGGGAAAAACTGTTTTTT. This gives the protein CASSLDTGGREKLFF. J is TRBJ1-4 and V is TRBV7-2; 9 bases line up with TRBD1. The CDR3 runs to 15 residues. The germline CDR1 and CDR2 sequences are SGHTA and FQGNSA. V trimming: 1 base; J trimming: 8 bases; junction bases outside the gene matches: 5.

This clonotype appeared many times. The rearrangement links TRBV2 to TRBJ1-5; 7 nucleotides line up with TRBD1. In germline, CDR1 is SNHLY, CDR2 FYNNEI. The CDR3 is 13 amino acids. Losses at the gene ends were 3 bases for V and 6 bases for J; bases not matched to a gene: 2. CDR3 coding DNA: TGTGCCAGCAGTGAGTCAGGGGGTCAGCCCCAGCATTTT. It yields the protein CASSESGGQPQHF. The complete variable domain, with remaining parts taken from reference TRBV2 and TRBJ1-5, reads EPEVTQTPSHQVTQMGQEVILRCVPISNHLYFYWYRQILGQKVEFLVSFYNNEISEKSEIFDDQFSVERPDGSNFTLKIRSTKLEDSAMYFCASSESGGQPQHFGDGTRLSIL.

This chain links TRBV4-2 with TRBJ1-1; no clear D gene. The CDR3 length is 14 residues. The germline CDR1 and CDR2 sequences are LGHNA and YNFKEQ. Trimming pared 4 bases from V and 12 bases from J, leaving 21 bases between. Here the CDR3 reads CASSPQDTGSGSFF. The CDR3 DNA reads as TGTGCCAGCAGCCCGCAAGATACGGGCTCGGGGTCTTTCTTT.

This clonotype was counted a single time. The chain links TRBV7-6 to TRBJ2-7, with 7 bases identical to TRBD1. In germline, CDR1 is SGHVS, CDR2 FNYEAQ. The CDR3 totals 11 residues. Unmatched junction bases numbered 3, after V lost 8 bases and J lost 5 bases. The CDR3 coding sequence is TGTGCCAGCGACAGGGTTCACGAGCAGTACTTC. Translation: CASDRVHEQYF.

This clonotype was seen just once. The chain employs TRBV5-1 and TRBJ1-1; 8 bases are shared with TRBD1. Trimming removed 6 bases from V and 1 base from J; junction bases left unmatched: 5. This CDR3 has 14 residues. Germline V gene lookup returns CDR1 SGHRS and CDR2 YFSETQ. CDR3 protein: CASTRDRWNTEAFF. CDR3 DNA sequence: TGCGCCAGCACCCGGGACAGGTGGAACACTGAAGCTTTCTTT. The whole variable domain, remainder taken from reference TRBV5-1 and TRBJ1-1, is KAGVTQTPRYLIKTRGQQVTLSCSPISGHRSVSWYQQTPGQGLQFLFEYFSETQRNKGNFPGRFSGRQFSNSRSEMNVSTLELGDSALYLCASTRDRWNTEAFFGQGTRLTVV.

This clonotype was observed a handful of times. This chain uses TRBV2 with TRBJ1-2; 8 bases are shared with TRBD1. The J segment lost 6 bases and the V segment lost 5 bases, leaving 5 bases of the junction unmatched. The CDR3 loop spans 13 amino acids. CDR1 is SNHLY, CDR2 FYNNEI, per germline. CDR3 sequence reads: CASSPHRGDGYTF. In DNA form, the CDR3 reads TGTGCCAGCAGTCCCCACAGGGGGGATGGCTACACCTTC.

The chain is built from TRBV7-6 and TRBJ2-7; the D is unclear. Germline loops: CDR1 SGHVS, CDR2 FNYEAQ. CDR3 size: 15 residues. V lost 6 bases to trimming and J lost 6 bases, with 21 bases between them. The chain's CDR3 is CASSYSVADAGEQYF. The CDR3 nucleotides are TGTGCCAGCAGTTATTCTGTGGCAGATGCCGGCGAGCAGTACTTC.

The chain links TRBV7-2 to TRBJ1-2, with TRBD1 matching over 7 bases. Unmatched junction bases numbered 7, after V lost 2 bases and J lost 1 base. The CDR3 spans 16 residues. Germline CDR1 is SGHTA and CDR2 is FQGNSA. The CDR3, as DNA: TGTGCCAGCAGCTTATATGGAGGGGGCGTTAACTATGGCTACACCTTC. Protein product: CASSLYGGGVNYGYTF.

CDR3 coding DNA: TGTGCCAGCAGCTTAGAAGTCAGACCTAATGAAAAACTGTTTTTT. This gives the protein CASSLEVRPNEKLFF. The chain is built from TRBV7-9 and TRBJ1-4; the D is unclear. This CDR3 is 15 amino acids long. Germline V gives CDR1 SEHNR, CDR2 FQNEAQ (reference sequence). V shed 1 base and J shed 3 bases, with 9 bases lying between them.

The genes are TRBV13 and TRBJ2-1, with a possible D match to TRBD2 (5 bases). Germline lookup yields CDR1 PRHDT and CDR2 FYEKMQ (reference sequence). The CDR3 is 15 amino acids. Trimming took 2 bases from V and 3 from J, leaving 11 bases between them. Written as DNA, the CDR3 is TGTGCCAGCAGCTTAAGCCTAGCAGACTACAATGAGCAGTTCTTC. This sequence encodes CASSLSLADYNEQFF.

The rearrangement uses TRBV2 and TRBJ1-2; 10 bases are a match to TRBD1. The germline V gene encodes CDR1 SNHLY and CDR2 FYNNEI. The CDR3 is 15 residues long. Trimming took 6 bases from V and 3 from J; bases not matched to a gene: 7. The CDR3 DNA sequence: TGTGCCAGCAGGACAACGGGGACAGGGGACTATGGCTACACCTTC. Translating it yields CASRTTGTGDYGYTF. The variable domain in full, completed from reference TRBV2 and TRBJ1-2, reads EPEVTQTPSHQVTQMGQEVILRCVPISNHLYFYWYRQILGQKVEFLVSFYNNEISEKSEIFDDQFSVERPDGSNFTLKIRSTKLEDSAMYFCASRTTGTGDYGYTFGSGTRLTVV.

This clonotype was recorded only once. A read error is possible here, since a much larger clone lies one base away. The CDR3: CASGGQISGNTIYF. The CDR3 nucleotides are TGTGCCAGCGGCGGACAGATCTCTGGAAACACCATATATTTT. The rearrangement joins TRBV7-9 to TRBJ1-3; D is perhaps TRBD1 (6 bases). V shed 8 bases and J shed 0 bases, with 11 bases lying between them. Germline V gene lookup returns CDR1 SEHNR and CDR2 FQNEAQ (reference sequence). CDR3 size: 14 residues.

The chain is built from TRBV7-9 and TRBJ2-7; perhaps TRBD1 as D (6 bases). Germline values: CDR1 SEHNR, CDR2 FQNEAQ (reference sequence). The CDR3 spans 14 residues. Trimming stripped 0 bases from V and 1 base from J, with 7 bases between. The CDR3 sequence is CASSLAGQSYEQYF. CDR3 coding DNA: TGTGCCAGCAGCTTAGCAGGACAGTCCTACGAGCAGTACTTC.

This clonotype was seen repeatedly, ten times or more. The V and J genes are TRBV7-6 and TRBJ2-2; TRBD1 or TRBD2 may be the D gene (5 bases each). Trimming left V 2 bases short and J 0 bases short, with 10 bases between. Germline lookup yields CDR1 SGHVS and CDR2 FNYEAQ. The CDR3 is 16 amino acids. CDR3 protein: CASSLRWGPNTGELFF. The CDR3 DNA reads as TGTGCCAGCAGCTTACGGTGGGGACCGAACACCGGGGAGCTGTTTTTT. Drawing the rest from reference TRBV7-6 and TRBJ2-2, the complete variable domain is GAGVSQSPRYKVTKRGQDVALRCDPISGHVSLYWYRQALGQGPEFLTYFNYEAQQDKSGLPNDRFSAERPEGSISTLTIQRTEQRDSAMYRCASSLRWGPNTGELFFGEGSRLTVL.

This clonotype was picked up a small number of times. V usage is TRBV7-9 and J usage is TRBJ2-7; a possible D gene is TRBD1 (6 bases). Trimming cost V 6 bases and J 2 bases, with 20 bases left between them. Germline V gene data show CDR1 as SEHNR and CDR2 as FQNEAQ (reference sequence). This CDR3 is built from 16 residues. The CDR3 loop reads CASSYSSRDTAYEQYF. CDR3 coding DNA: TGTGCCAGCAGTTACTCGAGTCGGGACACAGCCTACGAGCAGTACTTC.

A remark on this clonotype: Compared with germline, one end of the junction differs, possibly owing to a read error. The gene calls are TRBV10-2 and TRBJ1-5, with D possibly being TRBD1 (5 bases). This CDR3 spans 14 amino acids. Germline V gene data show CDR1 as WSHSY and CDR2 as SAAADI. CDR3 sequence reads: CASSPYRNNQPQHF. The DNA for the CDR3 is TGTGCCAGCAGCCCTTACAGGAACAATCAGCCCCAGCATTTT.